This T cell receptor beta chain was retrieved from a study of T cell clonality in common variable immunodeficiency. This clone was seen repeatedly, ten times or more. Antigen unknown. The read stops 3 residues short of the end of the CDR3; the missing end is completed from the germline J gene. Findings and caveats of the study: Links between repertoire features and CVID complications were heterogeneity-limited. Reportedly, TCR beta sequences from common variable immunodeficiency showed fewer deletions and N-nucleotide insertions. Fewer TCRbeta clones were shared among CVID subjects than controls.

Germline CDR1 GTSNPN, CDR2 SVGIG (reference sequence). The CDR3 consists of 11 residues. V was pared by 2 bases and J by 4 bases, with 5 bases between. Sequencing was performed with immunoSEQ multiplex PCR; in TCRdb, only in-frame clones are kept and a portion is missing. Found here are about 32,000 clones, no singletons; the ten largest cover 4% to 5.5%. The specimen sequenced was peripheral blood mononuclear cells. This chain joins TRBV30 and TRBJ1-2; D unclear. The receptor was derived from a person between 18 and 69 years old in good health. The sequenced part of the CDR3 DNA is TGTGCCTGGAGTATCGGCTATGGC. Its translation is CAWSIGYG. The whole CDR3 protein is CAWSIGYGYTF.